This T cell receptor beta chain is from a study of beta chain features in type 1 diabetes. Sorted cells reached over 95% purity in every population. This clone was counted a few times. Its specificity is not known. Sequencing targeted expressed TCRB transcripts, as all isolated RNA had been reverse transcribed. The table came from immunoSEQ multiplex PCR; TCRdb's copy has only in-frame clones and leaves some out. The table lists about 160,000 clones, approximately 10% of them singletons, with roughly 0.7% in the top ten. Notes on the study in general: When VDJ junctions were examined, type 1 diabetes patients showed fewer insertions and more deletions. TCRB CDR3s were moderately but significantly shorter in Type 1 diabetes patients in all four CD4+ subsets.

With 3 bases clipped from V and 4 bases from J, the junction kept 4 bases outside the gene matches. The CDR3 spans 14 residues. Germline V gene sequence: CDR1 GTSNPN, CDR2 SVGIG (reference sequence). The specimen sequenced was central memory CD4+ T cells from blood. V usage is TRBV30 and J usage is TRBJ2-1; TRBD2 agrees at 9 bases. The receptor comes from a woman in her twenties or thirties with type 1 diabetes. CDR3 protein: CAWSQTSGYNEQFF. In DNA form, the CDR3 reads TGTGCCTGGAGCCAGACTAGCGGTTACAATGAGCAGTTCTTC.